Each of the 32 T cell receptor beta chains below was sequenced from the same sample in a study of T cells in Graves' hyperthyroidism and ophthalmopathy. Authors of the study amplified TCR beta CDR3 regions from RNA transcripts. The primer set for the first-round RT-PCR of the TCR CDR3 was HTBI. MiXCR, applied by TCRdb to the multiplex PCR reads, yields one record per CDR3 protein. The sample yields about 380,000 distinct CDR3 sequences, about 18% seen once. The sample consisted of blood. The receptors stem from a man between 18 and 29 years old with Graves' ophthalmopathy.

The chain combines TRBV20-1 with TRBJ2-2; TRBD1 agrees at 8 bases. CDR3 size: 14 residues. V was clipped by 0 bases and J by 3 bases; unmatched bases: 0. The germline V gene has CDR1 DFQATT and CDR2 SNEGSKA (reference sequence). The DNA for the CDR3 is TGCAGTGCTAGAGAGACAGGGGACACCGGGGAGCTGTTTTTT. Protein product: CSARETGDTGELFF.

This chain connects TRBV20-1 to TRBJ2-1; 7 bases align to TRBD2. Germline CDR1 and CDR2: DFQATT and SNEGSKA (reference sequence). V trimming: 3 bases; J trimming: 9 bases; junction bases outside the gene matches: 5. The CDR3 runs 12 residues. The CDR3 bases are TGCAGTGCTAGGACCTTAGCGGGTGAGCAGTTCTTC. Its translation: CSARTLAGEQFF.

There are many counts of this clonotype. The rearrangement joins TRBV19 to TRBJ1-1, with a possible D match to TRBD1 (6 bases). V shed 6 bases and J shed 1 base, with 15 bases lying between them. The CDR3 is 15 residues long. Germline assignment: CDR1 LNHDA and CDR2 SQIVND (reference sequence). CDR3 coding DNA: TGTGCCAGTAGGTCACGGGGGCCTTCGAACACTGAAGCTTTCTTT. It is translated as CASRSRGPSNTEAFF.

This clonotype was seen many times. The rearrangement joins TRBV2 to TRBJ1-2; 10 nucleotides match TRBD1. Germline V gene lookup returns CDR1 SNHLY and CDR2 FYNNEI. This CDR3 region has 12 residues. With 11 bases clipped from V and 3 bases from J, the junction kept 3 bases outside the gene matches. CDR3 coding DNA: TGTGCCGGACAGGGGGAGGACTATGGCTACACCTTC. Its translation is CAGQGEDYGYTF. Full variable domain (missing parts from reference TRBV2 and TRBJ1-2): EPEVTQTPSHQVTQMGQEVILRCVPISNHLYFYWYRQILGQKVEFLVSFYNNEISEKSEIFDDQFSVERPDGSNFTLKIRSTKLEDSAMYFCAGQGEDYGYTFGSGTRLTVV.

The chain employs TRBV28 and TRBJ2-7; the match to TRBD2 covers 9 bases. CDR1 and CDR2 from the germline V gene are MDHEN and SYDVKM. Losses at the gene ends were 6 bases for V and 6 bases for J; bases not matched to a gene: 9. The CDR3 sequence is 14 residues long. The CDR3 protein is CASSETGTSTEQYF. The CDR3 bases are TGTGCCAGCAGCGAAACCGGGACTAGCACCGAGCAGTACTTC.

This clonotype showed up just a few times. The J gene is TRBJ2-6, the V gene TRBV12-3 or TRBV12-4, with D possibly TRBD1 on 6 matching bases. This CDR3 comprises 17 residues. V was pared by 2 bases and J by 1 base, with 12 bases between. The CDR3, as DNA: TGTGCCAGCAGTTTAATGGACAGCTTGTCTGGGGCCAACGTCCTGACTTTC. It encodes CASSLMDSLSGANVLTF.

This clonotype was seen at least ten times. The CDR3 reads CASSRTGQGAYEQYF. In nucleotides, the CDR3 is TGTGCCAGCTCCCGGACGGGACAGGGGGCTTACGAGCAGTACTTC. V and J are TRBV12-3 or TRBV12-4 and TRBJ2-7; 12 bases match TRBD1. The CDR3 is 15 amino acids. V lost 8 bases and J lost 4; bases outside the gene matches: 9.

This clonotype appeared a few times. This sequence joins TRBV9 and TRBJ2-7; D may be TRBD2 (5 bases). Trimming left V 4 bases short and J 0 bases short, with 14 bases between. This CDR3 has 15 residues. CDR1 is SGDLS, CDR2 YYNGEE, per germline. The DNA for the CDR3 is TGTGCCAGCAGCCCAGGACTCCTAAGCTCCTACGAGCAGTACTTC. Amino acid sequence: CASSPGLLSSYEQYF.

V usage is TRBV19 and J usage is TRBJ2-7; TRBD1 aligns across 7 bases. This CDR3 is built from 15 residues. J lost 0 bases, V lost 2 bases, and 4 bases had no gene match. Germline CDR1 LNHDA, CDR2 SQIVND (reference sequence). CDR3 sequence: CASSISGTVSYEQYF. DNA for the CDR3: TGTGCCAGTAGTATATCAGGGACAGTCTCCTACGAGCAGTACTTC.

This clonotype was seen at least ten times. This chain joins TRBV11-2 and TRBJ1-1, with a weak D call TRBD1 (5 bases). V was trimmed by 0 bases and J by 5 bases, leaving 13 bases between them. Germline CDR1 and CDR2: SGHAT and FQNNGV. The CDR3 has 15 residues. CDR3 sequence (DNA): TGTGCCAGCAGCTTAGATCCCAGGGTCAGGACTGAAGCTTTCTTT. Amino acids: CASSLDPRVRTEAFF.

This clonotype has only a few counts. The chain is built from TRBV6-1 and TRBJ2-6, with D possibly being TRBD1 or TRBD2 (5 bases each). Germline loops: CDR1 MNHNS, CDR2 SASEGT. The CDR3 contains 17 residues. Trimming took off 3 bases at V and 0 bases at J, with 12 bases between the two ends. This CDR3 reads CASSDSGRLSGANVLTF. The CDR3, as DNA: TGTGCCAGCAGTGATTCGGGACGACTCTCTGGGGCCAACGTCCTGACTTTC.

This clonotype has a count of ten or more. The chain links TRBV7-9 to TRBJ1-1, with a tentative D call TRBD1 (5 bases). From germline, CDR1 is SEHNR and CDR2 FQNEAQ (reference sequence). The V end lost 2 bases, the J end lost 6 bases, and 16 bases lay between the germline ends. The length of the CDR3 is 15 residues. CDR3 protein: CASSLWYPQVAEAFF. CDR3 nucleotides: TGTGCCAGCAGCTTATGGTACCCACAGGTCGCTGAAGCTTTCTTT. Full variable domain (outside the CDR3, taken from reference TRBV7-9 and TRBJ1-1): DTGVSQNPRHKITKRGQNVTFRCDPISEHNRLYWYRQTLGQGPEFLTYFQNEAQLEKSRLLSDRFSAERPKGSFSTLEIQRTEQGDSAMYLCASSLWYPQVAEAFFGQGTRLTVV.

This clonotype was recorded a few times. The chain uses TRBV5-1 and TRBJ2-3, with TRBD2 as a possible D gene (5 bases). Germline CDR1 and CDR2: SGHRS and YFSETQ. The V end lost 1 base, the J end lost 5 bases, and 11 bases lay between the germline ends. The CDR3 is made up of 14 amino acids. The CDR3 region is CASSLTNEGDTQYF. As DNA, the CDR3 is TGCGCCAGCAGCTTGACTAATGAGGGAGATACGCAGTATTTT. The full variable domain, completed using reference TRBV5-1 and TRBJ2-3, is KAGVTQTPRYLIKTRGQQVTLSCSPISGHRSVSWYQQTPGQGLQFLFEYFSETQRNKGNFPGRFSGRQFSNSRSEMNVSTLELGDSALYLCASSLTNEGDTQYFGPGTRLTVL.

This clonotype was recorded many times. V usage is TRBV20-1 and J usage is TRBJ1-1, with a weak D call TRBD1 (6 bases). Germline-derived CDR1 and CDR2 are DFQATT and SNEGSKA (reference sequence). The CDR3 is 13 residues long. Trimming took off 2 bases at V and 3 bases at J, with 10 bases between the two ends. CDR3 amino acids: CSARRDMDTEAFF. The CDR3 coding sequence is TGCAGTGCTAGAAGGGACATGGACACTGAAGCTTTCTTT.

This clonotype was picked up many times. The genes are TRBV7-2 and TRBJ1-1; D is undetermined. This CDR3 comprises 16 residues. Germline CDR1 SGHTA, CDR2 FQGNSA. Between the trimmed V and J ends, which lost 3 bases and 0 bases, there was a span of 14 bases. Here the CDR3 reads CASSLYDQRVNTEAFF. In DNA, the CDR3 is TGTGCCAGCAGCTTGTACGACCAACGGGTGAACACTGAAGCTTTCTTT.

Comment on this clonotype: This may stem from a read error, because a much larger clone lies one nucleotide away. The chain recombines TRBV6-5 with TRBJ2-7; perhaps TRBD1 as D (6 bases). CDR3 size: 17 residues. Germline CDR1 reads MNHEY; CDR2 reads SVGAGI. CDR3 bases: TGTGTCAGCAGCTACCTCCCTACGCAGGGGCTTGAGGACGAGCAGTACTTC. Translated: CVSSYLPTQGLEDEQYF.

This clonotype was seen repeatedly, ten times or more. This chain links TRBV20-1 with TRBJ2-1; weak D call: TRBD2 (5 bases). The CDR3 spans 15 residues. Trimming left V 1 base short and J 5 bases short, with 15 bases between. CDR1 DFQATT and CDR2 SNEGSKA come from the germline V gene (reference sequence). The CDR3 spells CSARALAGFHNEQFF. The DNA for the CDR3 is TGCAGTGCTAGAGCACTGGCGGGCTTCCACAATGAGCAGTTCTTC.

This clonotype was seen many times. CDR3 loop: CASSGGAIYNEQFF. DNA for the CDR3: TGTGCCAGCAGCGGGGGGGCGATATACAATGAGCAGTTCTTC. The rearrangement uses TRBV12-3 or TRBV12-4 and TRBJ2-1; TRBD2 matches at 8 bases. CDR3 length: 14 residues. V shed 6 bases, J shed 4 bases, and the junction held 5 bases outside the gene matches.

This clonotype was counted ten times or more. The V and J genes are TRBV6-1 and TRBJ2-5, with a possible D match to TRBD2 (6 bases). The CDR3 has 15 residues. Trimming removed 10 bases at V and 4 bases at J, with 22 bases between. Germline V gene lookup returns CDR1 MNHNS and CDR2 SASEGT. The CDR3 region is CATEDGTPLGETQYF. In nucleotides, the CDR3 is TGTGCCACCGAGGACGGGACTCCCCTAGGAGAGACCCAGTACTTC.

This clonotype was detected ten times or more. This chain joins TRBV4-1 and TRBJ2-5; the D is unclear. This CDR3 contains 14 residues. Germline values: CDR1 MGHRA, CDR2 YSYEKL. V was cut by 1 base and J by 2 bases, with 8 bases left in between. The CDR3 bases are TGCGCCAGCAGCCAAGGTCAGGAGCAAGAGACCCAGTACTTC. Amino acid sequence: CASSQGQEQETQYF.

This clonotype was detected ten times or more. The V and J genes are TRBV7-2 and TRBJ2-7; D call uncertain. Trimming removed 8 bases from V and 7 bases from J, with 12 bases in between. The germline V gene encodes CDR1 SGHTA and CDR2 FQGNSA. The CDR3 sequence is 11 residues long. CDR3: CASARYVEQYF. CDR3 in DNA: TGTGCCAGCGCACGGTACGTGGAGCAGTACTTC. The whole variable domain, filled in from reference TRBV7-2 and TRBJ2-7, reads GAGVSQSPSNKVTEKGKDVELRCDPISGHTALYWYRQSLGQGLEFLIYFQGNSAPDKSGLPSDRFSAERTGGSVSTLTIQRTQQEDSAVYLCASARYVEQYFGPGTRLTVT.

This clonotype occurred many times. V gene TRBV12-3 or TRBV12-4 combines with J gene TRBJ1-1; the match to TRBD1 covers 12 bases. J lost 5 bases, V lost 4 bases, and 8 bases had no gene match. The CDR3 is 16 residues long. Here the CDR3 DNA reads TGTGCCAGCAGTTCGCTGCGGGGACAGGGGGCGACTGAAGCTTTCTTT. It is translated as CASSSLRGQGATEAFF.

This clonotype was detected a few times. The rearrangement joins TRBV15 to TRBJ2-7, with D possibly TRBD1 on 6 matching bases. This CDR3 is 16 amino acids long. The germline V and J ends were trimmed by 0 bases and 1 base, with 13 bases remaining between them. Germline V gene sequence: CDR1 LNHNV, CDR2 YYDKDF (reference sequence). The CDR3 DNA reads TGTGCCACCAGCAGAGACCCGATGACAGGTTCCTACGAGCAGTACTTC. Amino acids: CATSRDPMTGSYEQYF.

This clonotype was seen only a few times. The chain joins TRBV3-1 to TRBJ1-6; 10 nucleotides match TRBD1. Germline CDR1 reads LGHDT; CDR2 reads YNNKEL (reference sequence). The CDR3 loop spans 15 amino acids. After removal of 0 bases from V and 9 bases from J, the junction contained 2 bases not matched to a gene. The CDR3 DNA is TGTGCCAGCAGCCAAGAAGGACAGGGGGGTTCACCCCTCCACTTT. It codes for CASSQEGQGGSPLHF. Drawing the rest from reference TRBV3-1 and TRBJ1-6, the complete variable domain is DTAVSQTPKYLVTQMGNDKSIKCEQNLGHDTMYWYKQDSKKFLKIMFSYNNKELIINETVPNRFSPKSPDKAHLNLHINSLELGDSAVYFCASSQEGQGGSPLHFGNGTRLTVT.

In its sample, this clonotype was seen many times. The gene calls are TRBV20-1 and TRBJ2-3; weak D call: TRBD2 (6 bases). Germline CDR1 reads DFQATT; CDR2 reads SNEGSKA (reference sequence). The CDR3 has 15 amino acids. With 0 bases removed from V and 8 bases from J, the gap between germline ends came to 18 bases. The chain's CDR3 is CSAREHGGSGGTQYF. The CDR3 DNA follows: TGCAGTGCTAGAGAGCATGGGGGGTCGGGTGGTACGCAGTATTTT.

Many counts were recorded for this clonotype. The chain recombines TRBV7-6 with TRBJ2-1; D may be TRBD1 (6 bases). The CDR3 extends over 15 amino acids. From germline, CDR1 is SGHVS and CDR2 FNYEAQ. The V and J ends lost 4 bases and 1 base respectively, with 11 bases between them. The CDR3 coding sequence is TGTGCCAGCAGCTGGGACATAGGTTCCTACAATGAGCAGTTCTTC. Translated, it gives CASSWDIGSYNEQFF.

Concerning this clonotype: This may arise from a read error, as a much more abundant clone is one base away. The chain employs TRBV18 and TRBJ1-1; no clear D. The length of the CDR3 is 13 residues. V dropped 5 bases and J dropped 6 bases, with 13 bases sitting between them. Looked up from germline, CDR1 is KGHSH and CDR2 is LQKENI. Here the CDR3 DNA reads TGTGCCAGCTCATCGGCCGCGGGGTCTGAAGCTTTCTTT. Translating gives CASSSAAGSEAFF.

This chain uses TRBV2 with TRBJ1-4, with unresolved D. V was cut by 3 bases and J by 10 bases, with 12 bases left in between. CDR3 length: 13 amino acids. Germline CDR1 reads SNHLY; CDR2 reads FYNNEI. CDR3 bases: TGTGCCAGCAGTGAGGCGTCCTTCGGAAAACTGTTTTTT. This translates into CASSEASFGKLFF. Full variable domain (outside the CDR3, taken from reference TRBV2 and TRBJ1-4): EPEVTQTPSHQVTQMGQEVILRCVPISNHLYFYWYRQILGQKVEFLVSFYNNEISEKSEIFDDQFSVERPDGSNFTLKIRSTKLEDSAMYFCASSEASFGKLFFGSGTQLSVL.

This clonotype was seen repeatedly, ten times or more. V gene TRBV20-1 combines with J gene TRBJ2-3; D gene ambiguous. This CDR3 region has 16 residues. The germline CDR1 and CDR2 sequences are DFQATT and SNEGSKA (reference sequence). Trimming removed 0 bases at V and 1 base at J, with 14 bases between. CDR3 in DNA: TGCAGTGCTAGAGATTTCGGTGGGCAGGGCACAGATACGCAGTATTTT. Its protein product is CSARDFGGQGTDTQYF.

The gene calls are TRBV7-9 and TRBJ1-1; D unresolved. V shed 4 bases and J shed 4 bases, with 10 bases lying between them. The CDR3 is 13 amino acids. CDR1 and CDR2 (germline): SEHNR, FQNEAQ (reference sequence). This CDR3 reads CASSSYLGTEAFF. In DNA form, the CDR3 reads TGTGCCAGCAGCTCCTACTTGGGCACTGAAGCTTTCTTT. Supplemented by reference TRBV7-9 and TRBJ1-1, the full variable domain reads DTGVSQNPRHKITKRGQNVTFRCDPISEHNRLYWYRQTLGQGPEFLTYFQNEAQLEKSRLLSDRFSAERPKGSFSTLEIQRTEQGDSAMYLCASSSYLGTEAFFGQGTRLTVV.

This clonotype has just a few counts. The J gene is TRBJ2-5, the V gene TRBV24-1; 7 bases are a match to TRBD2. This CDR3 contains 16 residues. After removal of 4 bases from V and 0 bases from J, the junction contained 7 bases not matched to a gene. Per germline, CDR1 KGHDR and CDR2 SFDVKD. This CDR3 reads CATSDSGTTNQETQYF. The CDR3 nucleotides are TGTGCCACCAGTGACTCCGGGACTACTAACCAAGAGACCCAGTACTTC.

This clonotype was seen at least ten times. This chain links TRBV6-1 with TRBJ2-5, with D uncertain. Germline V lookup: CDR1 MNHNS, CDR2 SASEGT. V dropped 9 bases and J dropped 0 bases, with 8 bases sitting between them. The CDR3 is 12 residues long. CDR3 amino acids: CASGVDQETQYF. DNA for the CDR3: TGTGCCAGTGGCGTGGACCAAGAGACCCAGTACTTC.